The sequence of this T cell receptor (beta chain) was determined in a study of cytomegalovirus exposure and HLA in healthy donors. Whole-study context: Inside one of the first data releases sat 85 million or so unique TCRs taken from HLA-typed donors.

The primer mix had 60 Vbeta and 13 Jbeta primers. Sequencing was performed with immunoSEQ multiplex PCR; in TCRdb, only in-frame clones are kept and a portion is missing. The table includes about 140,000 clones, over 80% detected once. This clone appeared a single time. The sequence derives from a middle-aged man in good health and CMV-seronegative. The specimen sequenced was PBMCs.

The CDR3 region is CASSLATGLSSYNEQFF. In DNA form, the CDR3 reads TGTGCCAGCAGCTTAGCTACAGGGCTGAGCTCCTACAATGAGCAGTTCTTC. The V call is TRBV7-9, the J call TRBJ2-1, with a weak D call TRBD1 (6 bases). Germline loops: CDR1 SEHNR, CDR2 FQNEAQ (reference sequence). Deletions cut 0 bases from V and 0 bases from J, with 12 bases between. The CDR3 covers 17 residues.